This is a list of T cell receptor beta chains from one sample in a study of T cell changes during pregnancy in multiple sclerosis. Using immunoSEQ multiplex PCR, the repertoire was profiled, and TCRdb retains in-frame clones only, with some absent. This sample has 100,000 or so clones; approximately 90% occur once, and the top ten carry under 0.8%. Sequenced here: peripheral blood, sampled in the second trimester of pregnancy. Receptor source: a female donor in good health, enrolled as a control in a pregnancy study. Both conserved end residues are part of each CDR3. D genes are given only for firm matches. Expanded clones are given a class, and other clones once, few, many or no size at all.

CDR3nt	CDR3aa	v_gene	d_gene	abundance	j_gene
TGTGCCAGCAGCTTTTATGGACTAGCGGGAGTCGAGCAGTACTTC	CASSFYGLAGVEQYF	TRBV5-6	TRBD2	NA	TRBJ2-7
TGTGCCAGCAGCCGGGGACAGCCTTTCACCGGGGAGCTGTTTTTT	CASSRGQPFTGELFF	TRBV28	TRBD1	NA	TRBJ2-2
TGTGCCAGCAGTTTATCGGGACAGGGACGAGGCGGGGAGCTGTTTTTT	CASSLSGQGRGGELFF	TRBV28	TRBD1	NA	TRBJ2-2
TGTGCCAGCAGGTTAAATAGCGGGATGCTTCCAGATACGCAGTATTTT	CASRLNSGMLPDTQYF	TRBV2	TRBD2	NA	TRBJ2-3
TGTGCCAGCAGCTTAGGGGCTGGGGACTCCAGTCGAAAACTGTTTTTT	CASSLGAGDSSRKLFF	TRBV7-2	NA	NA	TRBJ1-4
TGTGCCAGCAGTCTGACGACAGGGGGCTTCACTGAAGCTTTCTTT	CASSLTTGGFTEAFF	TRBV27	TRBD1	NA	TRBJ1-1
TGTGCCAGCAGTGGTTGGAGGGGAGGCACAGATACGCAGTATTTT	CASSGWRGGTDTQYF	TRBV2	NA	NA	TRBJ2-3
TGTGCCATCAGCCCCAGAGGAGAAGAGACCCAGTACTTC	CAISPRGEETQYF	TRBV10-3	NA	NA	TRBJ2-5
TGTGCCAGCAGCAAAGCGCAGGGACAACTGAGGGATGGCTACACCTTC	CASSKAQGQLRDGYTF	TRBV21-1	NA	NA	TRBJ1-2
TGTGCCAGCAGTCGGGACAGGGCCGATGGCTACACCTTC	CASSRDRADGYTF	TRBV6-5	TRBD1	few	TRBJ1-2
TGTGCCAGCAGCTCCCTCGGACTCGTTCTCGAGACCCAGTACTTC	CASSSLGLVLETQYF	TRBV5-8	NA	NA	TRBJ2-5